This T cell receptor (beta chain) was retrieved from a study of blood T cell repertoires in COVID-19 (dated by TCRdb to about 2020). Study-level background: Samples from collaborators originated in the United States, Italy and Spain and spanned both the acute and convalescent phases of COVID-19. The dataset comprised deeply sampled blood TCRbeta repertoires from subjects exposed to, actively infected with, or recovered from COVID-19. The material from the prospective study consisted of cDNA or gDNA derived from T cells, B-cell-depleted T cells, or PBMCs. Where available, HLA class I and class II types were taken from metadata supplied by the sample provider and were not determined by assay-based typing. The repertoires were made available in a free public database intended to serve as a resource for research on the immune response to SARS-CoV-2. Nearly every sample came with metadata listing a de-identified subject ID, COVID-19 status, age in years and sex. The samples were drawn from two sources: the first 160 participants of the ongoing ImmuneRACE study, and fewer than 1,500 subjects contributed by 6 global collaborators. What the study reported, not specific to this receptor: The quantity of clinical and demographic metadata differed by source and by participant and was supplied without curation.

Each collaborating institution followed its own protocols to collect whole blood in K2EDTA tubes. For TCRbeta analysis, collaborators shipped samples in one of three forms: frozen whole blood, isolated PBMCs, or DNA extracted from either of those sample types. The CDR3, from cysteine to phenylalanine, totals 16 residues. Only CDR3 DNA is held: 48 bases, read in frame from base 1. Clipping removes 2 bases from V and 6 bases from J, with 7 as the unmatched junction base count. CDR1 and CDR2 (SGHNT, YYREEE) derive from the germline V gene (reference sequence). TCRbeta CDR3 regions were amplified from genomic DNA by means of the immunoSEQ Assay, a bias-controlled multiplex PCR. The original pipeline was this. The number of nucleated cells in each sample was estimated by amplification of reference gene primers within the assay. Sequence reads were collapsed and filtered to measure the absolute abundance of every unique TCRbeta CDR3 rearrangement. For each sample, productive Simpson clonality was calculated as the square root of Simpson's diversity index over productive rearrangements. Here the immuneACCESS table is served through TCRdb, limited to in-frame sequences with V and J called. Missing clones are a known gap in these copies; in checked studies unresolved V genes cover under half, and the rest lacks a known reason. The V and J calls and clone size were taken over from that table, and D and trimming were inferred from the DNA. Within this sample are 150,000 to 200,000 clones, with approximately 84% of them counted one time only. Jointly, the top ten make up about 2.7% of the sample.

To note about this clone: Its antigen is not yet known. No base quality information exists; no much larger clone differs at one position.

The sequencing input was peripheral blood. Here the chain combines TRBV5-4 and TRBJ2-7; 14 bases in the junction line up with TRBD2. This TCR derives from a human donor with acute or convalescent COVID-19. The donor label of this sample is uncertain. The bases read TGTGCCAGCAGCTTTAGGACTAGCGGGAGGTTGAGCGAGCAGTACTTC. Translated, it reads CASSFRTSGRLSEQYF.